The rows below give T cell receptor beta chains drawn from one sample of a study of T cells after yellow fever vaccination. A single record per CDR3 protein comes from TCRdb applying MiXCR to the 5' RACE reads. The repertoire holds 250,000 to 400,000 distinct CDR3 sequences, with 4% to 5.5% as singletons. The sample here was PBMCs, taken 15 days after the yellow fever booster vaccination. The receptors originated from a man younger than 35 who received the YFV17D yellow fever vaccine. The CDR3 runs from the conserved cysteine through the conserved F or W.

v_call cdr3_aa
TRBV4-3 CASSQVTTDTQYF
TRBV12-3/TRBV12-4 CASRLFQETQYF
TRBV11-3 CASSLGLYGDTQYF
TRBV27 CASSGLASSTDTQYF
TRBV10-3 CAISATSFPPGELFF
TRBV5-1 CASSGDRGMTDTQYF
TRBV7-9 CASSLGPPYTGELFF
TRBV2 CASSGLVTTDTQYF
TRBV2 CASPDRPGASYGYTF
TRBV20-1 CSARGDNKETQYF
TRBV10-1 CASMGTDSYEQYF
TRBV7-3 CASSLLGPRDEQFF
TRBV7-9 CASSPDRYYGYTF
TRBV5-5 CASSLEGREHTGELFF
TRBV6-2/TRBV6-3 CASSYSKTTNEKLFF
TRBV3-1 CASSQRSEAFF
TRBV4-2 CASSQPGGELETQYF
TRBV4-1 CASSQSQGNQPQHF
TRBV3-1 CASSQDPRVREETQYF
TRBV6-2/TRBV6-3 CASSRDTQYF
TRBV7-9 CASSPAGGHNSPLHF
TRBV5-1 CASSAVSQGNYGYTF
TRBV11-2 CASSQQGHGNTIYF
TRBV20-1 CSAARQADEKLFF
TRBV12-3/TRBV12-4 CASTPGRASTEAFF
TRBV12-3/TRBV12-4 CASRGAGELFF
TRBV10-3 CAISESRDSYEQYF
TRBV7-2 CASSRSDSPQPQHF
TRBV6-5 CASKERSSPMSSYNEQFF
TRBV7-9 CASIKTGVVWEQYF
TRBV9 CASSPRLGTRHEQFF
TRBV27 CASSLQSSGANVLTF
TRBV27 CASSLGSKQPQHF